One sample yielded the 31 T cell receptor beta chains listed below, sequenced in a study of T-cell memory formation after mild COVID-19. TCRdb reprocessed the 5' RACE reads with MiXCR, giving one entry per CDR3 protein. The profile shows around 250,000 distinct CDR3 sequences, 16% of them singletons. Sequenced: PBMCs or a T cell subset sorted from them (not recorded which). These receptors were obtained from a man in his late teens or twenties who had mild COVID-19 (a few samples of this study predate the infection). Cell type and time point are not known.

In its sample, this clonotype was seen a few times. This sequence joins TRBV12-3 or TRBV12-4 and TRBJ1-6, with a tentative D call TRBD1 (6 bases). There are 13 residues in the CDR3. With 7 bases removed from V and 9 bases from J, the gap between germline ends came to 13 bases. CDR3 amino acids: CASTNRAASPLHF. Written as DNA, the CDR3 is TGTGCCAGCACCAACAGGGCTGCTTCACCCCTCCACTTT.

The genes are TRBV2 and TRBJ2-1; D perhaps matches TRBD2 (7 bases). This CDR3 comprises 16 residues. The V and J ends lost 2 bases and 7 bases respectively, with 18 bases between them. Germline V gene data show CDR1 as SNHLY and CDR2 as FYNNEI. The CDR3: CASSESVGRGTNEQFF. CDR3 bases: TGTGCCAGCAGTGAAAGTGTTGGGAGGGGGACGAATGAGCAGTTCTTC.

The genes are TRBV29-1 and TRBJ2-7; the match to TRBD1 covers 8 bases. CDR1 is SQVTM, CDR2 ANQGSEA, per germline. After removal of 7 bases from V and 3 bases from J, the junction contained 5 bases not matched to a gene. This CDR3 has 12 residues. The CDR3 coding sequence is TGCAGCGCTGGACAGGGACTCTACGAGCAGTACTTC. Protein product: CSAGQGLYEQYF.

This sequence joins TRBV28 and TRBJ2-7, with TRBD2 matching over 12 bases. Germline CDR1 is MDHEN and CDR2 is SYDVKM. The J segment lost 0 bases and the V segment lost 3 bases, leaving 3 bases of the junction unmatched. This CDR3 has 16 residues. CDR3 bases: TGTGCCAGCAGTTTGGGACTAGCGGGTAGCTCCTACGAGCAGTACGTC. As protein: CASSLGLAGSSYEQYV.

The V call is TRBV29-1, the J call TRBJ2-7; TRBD2 aligns across 11 bases. The better agreement between TRBJ2-5 and the DNA end casts doubt on the J call. The CDR3 runs to 15 residues. The germline V gene encodes CDR1 SQVTM and CDR2 ANQGSEA. CDR3 amino acids: CSVVFSGLAEETQYF. DNA of the CDR3: TGCAGCGTTGTTTTCTCGGGACTAGCGGAAGAGACCCAGTACTTC.

This clonotype was picked up a small number of times. V gene TRBV29-1 combines with J gene TRBJ2-1; no clear D. Germline CDR1 reads SQVTM; CDR2 reads ANQGSEA. This CDR3 is built from 11 residues. V was trimmed by 4 bases and J by 2 bases, leaving 3 bases between them. The CDR3 protein is CSVGAYNEQFF. As DNA, the CDR3 is TGCAGCGTTGGGGCCTACAATGAGCAGTTCTTC.

In its sample, this clonotype was seen a few times. The gene calls are TRBV7-2 and TRBJ2-5; 8 bases are shared with TRBD2. J lost 6 bases, V lost 7 bases, and 10 bases had no gene match. The germline CDR1 and CDR2 sequences are SGHTA and FQGNSA. The CDR3 runs to 14 residues. The DNA of the CDR3 is TGTGCCAGCAACAACGGGGGGGCCCGCAAGACCCAGTACTTC. The encoded protein is CASNNGGARKTQYF.

This clonotype appeared many times. This chain links TRBV6-5 with TRBJ2-1; 11 bases agree with TRBD1. Losses at the gene ends were 4 bases for V and 4 bases for J; bases not matched to a gene: 9. Germline loops: CDR1 MNHEY, CDR2 SVGAGI. The CDR3 runs 17 residues. CDR3 residues: CASSLMPGTGGYNEQFF. The CDR3 nucleotides read TGTGCCAGCAGTTTAATGCCCGGGACAGGGGGGTACAATGAGCAGTTCTTC.

In DNA, the CDR3 is TGTGCCAGCAGCTTTTCTATGACAGGCCCCAATGAGCAGTTCTTC. This codes for CASSFSMTGPNEQFF. J is TRBJ2-1 and V is TRBV7-6, with D possibly matching TRBD1 (6 bases). This CDR3 is built from 15 residues. Germline CDR1 and CDR2: SGHVS and FNYEAQ. V lost 3 bases and J lost 6, with 15 bases in between. Based on the CDR3 plus reference TRBV7-6 and TRBJ2-1, the full variable domain is GAGVSQSPRYKVTKRGQDVALRCDPISGHVSLYWYRQALGQGPEFLTYFNYEAQQDKSGLPNDRFSAERPEGSISTLTIQRTEQRDSAMYRCASSFSMTGPNEQFFGPGTRLTVL.

The CDR3 region has the DNA TGTGCCAGTAGCTACCGACCGACAGGGAATGAAAAACTGTTTTTT. Protein product: CASSYRPTGNEKLFF. J is TRBJ1-4 and V is TRBV19, with 7 bases identical to TRBD1. CDR3 length: 15 amino acids. Germline V lookup: CDR1 LNHDA, CDR2 SQIVND (reference sequence). V gave up 6 bases and J gave up 5 bases; unmatched junction bases: 9.

This clonotype was picked up many times. The J gene is TRBJ1-5, the V gene TRBV20-1; D uncertain. The CDR3 consists of 15 residues. Per germline, CDR1 DFQATT and CDR2 SNEGSKA (reference sequence). The ends were cut back, 1 base at V and 0 bases at J, with 10 bases in the middle. CDR3 nucleotides: TGCAGTGCTAGAGCGATGGGGTATAGCAATCAGCCCCAGCATTTT. Translated, it gives CSARAMGYSNQPQHF.

This clonotype was observed a few times. The rearrangement joins TRBV20-1 to TRBJ2-6; D is uncertain. Germline loops: CDR1 DFQATT, CDR2 SNEGSKA (reference sequence). Trimming pared 1 base from V and 7 bases from J, leaving 8 bases between. This CDR3 has 13 amino acids. CDR3 bases: TGCAGTGCTAGAGTACCGGGTGCCAACGTCCTGACTTTC. This gives the protein CSARVPGANVLTF.

In nucleotides, the CDR3 is TGTGCCAGCAGCGACAAAAGAGGGCAGTTCTTC. This gives the protein CASSDKRGQFF. V and J are TRBV7-6 and TRBJ2-1; no firm D call. The CDR3 runs 11 residues. V dropped 5 bases and J dropped 12 bases, with 11 bases sitting between them. CDR1 is SGHVS and CDR2 is FNYEAQ in the germline V gene.

This clonotype was observed a handful of times. CDR3 coding DNA: TGTGCCAGCAGCTTGGTGGAGGACCATGGCTACACCTTC. Its protein is CASSLVEDHGYTF. The rearrangement links TRBV5-6 to TRBJ1-2; D remains ambiguous. This CDR3 comprises 13 residues. Trimming took off 0 bases at V and 6 bases at J, with 9 bases between the two ends. The V gene's germline CDR1 is SGHDT and CDR2 YYEEEE.

The sample holds a few counts of this clonotype. The genes are TRBV10-3 and TRBJ2-6; D gene unclear. The CDR3 covers 15 residues. Germline V lookup: CDR1 ENHRY, CDR2 SYGVKD. V lost 5 bases, J lost 0 bases, and 8 bases lay in between. CDR3 region: CAISRTDSGANVLTF. CDR3 sequence (DNA): TGTGCCATCAGTAGAACGGACTCTGGGGCCAACGTCCTGACTTTC.

The chain carries TRBV20-1 and TRBJ2-7; weak D call: TRBD2 (7 bases). Trimming took off 3 bases at V and 3 bases at J, with 12 bases between the two ends. The CDR3 runs 13 residues. Germline CDR1 reads DFQATT; CDR2 reads SNEGSKA (reference sequence). The CDR3 is CSASGGRNYEQYF. The CDR3 DNA sequence: TGCAGTGCTAGCGGGGGGCGCAACTACGAGCAGTACTTC.

This clonotype has just a few counts. V usage is TRBV24-1 and J usage is TRBJ2-1, with D maybe TRBD2 (6 bases). The V end lost 8 bases, the J end lost 10 bases, and 14 bases lay between the germline ends. Germline values: CDR1 KGHDR, CDR2 SFDVKD. CDR3 length: 12 amino acids. CDR3 sequence reads: CATTDGGLEQFF. The DNA for the CDR3 is TGTGCCACCACCGACGGGGGACTGGAGCAGTTCTTC.

This clonotype appeared a few times. The J gene is TRBJ2-2, the V gene TRBV6-1, with a weak D call TRBD2 (6 bases). V lost 5 bases to trimming and J lost 4 bases, with 14 bases between them. The CDR3 sequence is 15 residues long. Germline V gene lookup returns CDR1 MNHNS and CDR2 SASEGT. DNA of the CDR3: TGTGCCAGCAGTACTGCTAGCGCTGGCACCGGGGAGCTGTTTTTT. Protein sequence: CASSTASAGTGELFF.

The V gene is TRBV7-2, the J gene TRBJ2-1; TRBD2 agrees at 12 bases. Germline lookup yields CDR1 SGHTA and CDR2 FQGNSA. With 3 bases clipped from V and 0 bases from J, the junction kept 3 bases outside the gene matches. The CDR3 is made up of 17 amino acids. This CDR3 reads CASSFLLAGGSYNEQFF. The CDR3, as DNA: TGTGCCAGCAGCTTCTTACTAGCGGGGGGCTCCTACAATGAGCAGTTCTTC.

This clonotype was picked up a small number of times. J is TRBJ2-6 and V is TRBV18; D not resolved. Trimming removed 1 base from V and 0 bases from J, with 7 bases in between. This CDR3 spans 16 amino acids. CDR1 and CDR2 from the germline V gene are KGHSH and LQKENI. The DNA of the CDR3 is TGTGCCAGCTCACCACGTGACGCCTCTGGGGCCAACGTCCTGACTTTC. Its protein is CASSPRDASGANVLTF. The variable domain in full, with the rest retrieved from reference TRBV18 and TRBJ2-6, is NAGVMQNPRHLVRRRGQEARLRCSPMKGHSHVYWYRQLPEEGLKFMVYLQKENIIDESGMPKERFSAEFPKEGPSILRIQQVVRGDSAAYFCASSPRDASGANVLTFGAGSRLTVL.

V usage is TRBV28 and J usage is TRBJ2-4; 8 positions match TRBD1. The CDR3 contains 15 residues. CDR1 is MDHEN and CDR2 is SYDVKM in the germline V gene. The J segment lost 9 bases and the V segment lost 3 bases, leaving 10 bases of the junction unmatched. The CDR3 reads CASSLQGAPLGIQYF. Written as DNA, the CDR3 is TGTGCCAGCAGTTTGCAGGGGGCGCCTTTAGGCATTCAGTACTTC. The entire variable domain, with the rest obtained from reference TRBV28 and TRBJ2-4, is as follows: DVKVTQSSRYLVKRTGEKVFLECVQDMDHENMFWYRQDPGLGLRLIYFSYDVKMKEKGDIPEGYSVSREKKERFSLILESASTNQTSMYLCASSLQGAPLGIQYFGAGTRLSVL.

The chain couples TRBV28 to TRBJ1-1, with D uncertain. CDR3 size: 12 residues. Trimming cost V 7 bases and J 4 bases, with 10 bases left between them. Germline CDR1 and CDR2: MDHEN and SYDVKM. The CDR3 nucleotides are TGTGCCAGCAAACCCCTGAGCACTGAAGCTTTCTTT. Translating it yields CASKPLSTEAFF.

The table lists this clonotype with many counts. V gene TRBV20-1 combines with J gene TRBJ2-3; TRBD2 matches 14 bases. Germline assignment: CDR1 DFQATT and CDR2 SNEGSKA (reference sequence). CDR3 length equals 13 residues. The junction had 1 base not matched to a gene; V was cut back by 7 bases and J by 4 bases. CDR3 residues: CSGGLAGADTQYF. The CDR3 bases are TGCAGTGGGGGACTAGCGGGGGCAGATACGCAGTATTTT.

The rearrangement links TRBV20-1 to TRBJ1-5, with 7 bases aligning to TRBD1. This CDR3 comprises 13 residues. CDR1 is DFQATT and CDR2 is SNEGSKA in the germline V gene (reference sequence). V shed 3 bases, J shed 7 bases, and the junction held 6 bases outside the gene matches. CDR3 in DNA: TGCAGTGCTAGTCGCAGAGGGGGCCAGCCCCAGCATTTT. As protein: CSASRRGGQPQHF.

The V and J genes are TRBV13 and TRBJ1-1, with D possibly matching TRBD1 (5 bases). V lost 6 bases to trimming and J lost 5 bases, with 16 bases between them. Germline CDR1 and CDR2: PRHDT and FYEKMQ (reference sequence). The CDR3 covers 14 residues. CDR3 sequence: CASRTGGAGTEAFF. In DNA, the CDR3 is TGTGCCAGCAGGACCGGCGGGGCAGGAACTGAAGCTTTCTTT.

This clonotype was observed a handful of times. The chain links TRBV6-2 or TRBV6-3 to TRBJ2-7, with 10 bases fitting TRBD1. V was pared by 0 bases and J by 1 base, with 3 bases of the junction left unmatched. Germline CDR1 is MNHEY and CDR2 is SVGEGT. This CDR3 region has 16 residues. In DNA form, the CDR3 reads TGTGCCAGCAGTTACTCTCGGGACAGGGGATCCTACGAGCAGTACGTC. It codes for CASSYSRDRGSYEQYV.

The rearrangement joins TRBV11-2 to TRBJ1-2; D gene ambiguous. Germline V gene data show CDR1 as SGHAT and CDR2 as FQNNGV. The CDR3 sequence is 12 residues long. The V end lost 5 bases, the J end lost 8 bases, and 12 bases lay between the germline ends. The CDR3 DNA reads as TGTGCCAGCAGCACCACCAATAGGGGCTACACCTTC. Translating it yields CASSTTNRGYTF.

The chain combines TRBV5-1 with TRBJ2-1; D gene ambiguous. The V gene's germline CDR1 is SGHRS and CDR2 YFSETQ. This CDR3 has 14 residues. The ends were cut back, 2 bases at V and 3 bases at J, with 9 bases in the middle. The CDR3 protein is CASSLGDDYNEQFF. The CDR3 DNA follows: TGCGCCAGCAGCTTAGGAGATGACTACAATGAGCAGTTCTTC.

This clonotype was observed a handful of times. The chain recombines TRBV6-2 or TRBV6-3 with TRBJ2-7, with TRBD2 as a possible D gene (6 bases). Deletions cut 0 bases from V and 3 bases from J, with 9 bases between. This CDR3 has 14 amino acids. Germline V gene lookup returns CDR1 MNHEY and CDR2 SVGEGT. The CDR3 coding sequence is TGTGCCAGCAGTTACTCCGGGGGAGGCTACGAGCAGTACGTC. Translated: CASSYSGGGYEQYV.

The chain joins TRBV4-1 to TRBJ2-7; weak D call: TRBD1 (6 bases). Germline assignment: CDR1 MGHRA and CDR2 YSYEKL. CDR3 length: 16 residues. V was pared by 0 bases and J by 4 bases, with 16 bases between. CDR3 protein: CASSQEGPGVGYEQYF. The CDR3, as DNA: TGCGCCAGCAGCCAAGAAGGCCCAGGGGTGGGATACGAGCAGTACTTC.

This clonotype was counted between two and nine times. J is TRBJ1-1 and V is TRBV7-9; 8 bases align to TRBD1. The CDR3 consists of 15 residues. V shed 5 bases, J shed 3 bases, and the junction held 8 bases outside the gene matches. CDR1 is SEHNR, CDR2 FQNEAQ, per germline (reference sequence). CDR3 DNA sequence: TGTGCCAGCAGCACCCGACAGGGGCGAGACACTGAAGCTTTCTTT. Its translation is CASSTRQGRDTEAFF.